Detailed here is one T cell receptor beta chain. V lost 4 bases to trimming and J lost 1 base, with 11 bases between them. CDR3 length: 14 residues. Germline V gives CDR1 SGDLS, CDR2 YYNGEE. cDNA synthesis used the whole RNA isolate, giving expressed TCRB sequences. Profiling relied on immunoSEQ multiplex PCR, and the TCRdb table lists in-frame clones only, not all of them. The sample consists of fewer than 200,000 clones, about 13% of them appearing once. This entry is derived from a study of beta chain features in type 1 diabetes. The sample consisted of central memory CD4+ T cells from blood. The V gene is TRBV9, the J gene TRBJ1-1; tentatively, D is TRBD1 (6 bases). This receptor was taken from a woman between 18 and 29 years old in good health. The CDR3 loop is CASSPDRPNTEAFF. CDR3 DNA sequence: TGTGCCAGCAGCCCAGACAGGCCGAACACTGAAGCTTTCTTT. Supplemented by reference TRBV9 and TRBJ1-1, the full variable domain reads DSGVTQTPKHLITATGQRVTLRCSPRSGDLSVYWYQQSLDQGLQFLIQYYNGEERAKGNILERFSAQQFPDLHSELNLSSLELGDSALYFCASSPDRPNTEAFFGQGTRLTVV.